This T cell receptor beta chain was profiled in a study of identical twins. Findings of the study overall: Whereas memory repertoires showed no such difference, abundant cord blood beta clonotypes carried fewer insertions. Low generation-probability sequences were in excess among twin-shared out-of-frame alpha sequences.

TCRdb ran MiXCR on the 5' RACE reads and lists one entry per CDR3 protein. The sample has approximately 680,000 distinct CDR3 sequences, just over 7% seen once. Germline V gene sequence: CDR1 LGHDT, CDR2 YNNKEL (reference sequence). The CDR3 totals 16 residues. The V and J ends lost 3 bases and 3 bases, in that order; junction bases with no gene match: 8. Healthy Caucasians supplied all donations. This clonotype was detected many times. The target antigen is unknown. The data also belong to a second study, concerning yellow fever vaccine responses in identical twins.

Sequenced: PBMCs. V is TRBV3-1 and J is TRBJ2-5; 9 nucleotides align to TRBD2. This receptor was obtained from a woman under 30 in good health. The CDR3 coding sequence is TGTGCCAGCAGCCACTTAGCGGGGGCCAAAAAAGAGACCCAGTACTTC. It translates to CASSHLAGAKKETQYF.